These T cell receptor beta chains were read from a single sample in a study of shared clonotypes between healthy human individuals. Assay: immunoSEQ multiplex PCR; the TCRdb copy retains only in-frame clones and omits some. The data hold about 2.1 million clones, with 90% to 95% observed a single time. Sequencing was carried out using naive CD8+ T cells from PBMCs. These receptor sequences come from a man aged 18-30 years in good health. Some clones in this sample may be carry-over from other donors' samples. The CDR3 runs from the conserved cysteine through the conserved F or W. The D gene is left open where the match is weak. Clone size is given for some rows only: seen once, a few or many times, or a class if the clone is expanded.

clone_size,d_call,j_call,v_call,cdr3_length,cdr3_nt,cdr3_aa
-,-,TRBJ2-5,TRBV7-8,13,TGTGCCAGCAGCCAACGTGTGGGGGAGACCCAGTACTTC,CASSQRVGETQYF
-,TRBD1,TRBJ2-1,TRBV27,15,TGTGCCAGCAGGATCACAGGGGGCCCCTACAATGAGCAGTTCTTC,CASRITGGPYNEQFF
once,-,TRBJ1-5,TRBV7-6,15,TGTGCCAGCAGCTTAGACCCCTCTAGCAATCAGCCCCAGCATTTT,CASSLDPSSNQPQHF
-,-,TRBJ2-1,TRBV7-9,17,TGTGCCAGCAGCGGATTAAGCGGGCTCCCGGCCCACAATGAGCAGTTCTTC,CASSGLSGLPAHNEQFF
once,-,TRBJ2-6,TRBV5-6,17,TGTGCCAGCAGCTTGGGTCGACGGGACCCTGGGGCCAACGTCCTGACTTTC,CASSLGRRDPGANVLTF
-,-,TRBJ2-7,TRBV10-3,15,TGTGCCATCAGTGATTTACACCCAGGAACCTACGAGCAGTACTTC,CAISDLHPGTYEQYF
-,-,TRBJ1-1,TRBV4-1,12,TGCGCCAGCAGCTTGGACGGGGGGCAGGCTTTCTTT,CASSLDGGQAFF
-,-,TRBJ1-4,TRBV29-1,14,TGCAGCGCCCTGGACGAGACAACTAATGAAAAACTGTTTTTT,CSALDETTNEKLFF
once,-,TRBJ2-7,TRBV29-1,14,TGCAGCGGGATTCCGGCGGGACAGCGCTACGAGCAGTACTTC,CSGIPAGQRYEQYF
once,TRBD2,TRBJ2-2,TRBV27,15,TGTGCCAGCAGTTTGGGAGGGTTGTTGGCCGGGGAGCTGTTTTTT,CASSLGGLLAGELFF
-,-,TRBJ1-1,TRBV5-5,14,TGTGCCAGCAGAAAGGAGGGCGGCGGCACTGAAGCTTTCTTT,CASRKEGGGTEAFF
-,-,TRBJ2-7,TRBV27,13,TGTGCCAGCAGTTTGGGACCGCCCTACGAGCAGTACTTC,CASSLGPPYEQYF
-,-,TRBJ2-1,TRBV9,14,TGTGCCAGCAGCGGCCGTGGACGGTCGAATGAGCAGTTCTTC,CASSGRGRSNEQFF
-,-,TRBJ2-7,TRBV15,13,TGTGCCACCAGCAGGGACTGGACCTACGAGCAGTACTTC,CATSRDWTYEQYF
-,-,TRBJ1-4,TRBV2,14,TGTGCCAGCAGTGATGGCACAACTAATGAAAAACTGTTTTTT,CASSDGTTNEKLFF
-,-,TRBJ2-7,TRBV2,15,TGTGCCAGCAGTGAATGGGACGGTAACTCCTACGAGCAGTACTTC,CASSEWDGNSYEQYF